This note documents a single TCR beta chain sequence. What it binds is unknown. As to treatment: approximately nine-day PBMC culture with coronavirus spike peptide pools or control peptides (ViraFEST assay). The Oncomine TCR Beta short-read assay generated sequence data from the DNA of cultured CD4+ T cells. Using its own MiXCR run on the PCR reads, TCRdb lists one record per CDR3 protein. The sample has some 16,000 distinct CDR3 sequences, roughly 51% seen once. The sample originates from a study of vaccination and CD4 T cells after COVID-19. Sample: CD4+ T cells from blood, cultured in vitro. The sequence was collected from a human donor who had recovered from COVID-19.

CDR3 region: CASTPGPAANYGYTF. The CDR3 nucleotides read TGTGCCAGCACCCCGGGGCCCGCAGCTAACTATGGCTACACCTTC. The J gene is TRBJ1-2, the V gene TRBV6-2 or TRBV6-3, with a tentative D call TRBD1 (5 bases). The germline CDR1 and CDR2 sequences are MNHEY and SVGEGT. Trimming took off 7 bases at V and 0 bases at J, with 15 bases between the two ends. The CDR3 extends over 15 amino acids.